One and the same sample provided the 32 T cell receptor beta chains below, sequenced in a study of T cell repertoires in cytomegalovirus infection. Their cognate antigens are unknown. MiXCR was run by TCRdb on the reads, yielding one entry per CDR3 protein. The sample contains fewer than 1,000,000 distinct CDR3 sequences, 25% to 40% of which appear only once. This specimen consisted of cultured CD8+ T cells from PBMCs, obtained from culture after CMV antigen stimulation. The receptors were sampled from a human donor in good health (CMV status not recorded). Some clones in this sample may be carry-over from other donors' samples.

This clonotype was counted only a few times. The V and J genes are TRBV6-2 or TRBV6-3 and TRBJ1-2, with D hard to call. This CDR3 is 13 amino acids long. V shed 7 bases and J shed 3 bases, with 12 bases lying between them. Per the germline V gene, CDR1 is MNHEY and CDR2 is SVGEGT. CDR3 sequence: CASNPTVYYGYTF. CDR3 DNA: TGTGCCAGCAACCCCACGGTCTACTATGGCTACACCTTC.

This chain uses TRBV20-1 with TRBJ2-2, with a weak D call TRBD1 (5 bases). V lost 0 bases and J lost 3, with 8 bases in between. CDR3 size: 14 residues. Germline V gene data show CDR1 as DFQATT and CDR2 as SNEGSKA (reference sequence). CDR3 sequence (DNA): TGCAGTGCTAGAGACCCCAGGGACACCGGGGAGCTGTTTTTT. Amino acid sequence: CSARDPRDTGELFF.

This clonotype has a handful of counts. V usage is TRBV23-1 and J usage is TRBJ2-7; D may be TRBD1 or TRBD2 (5 bases each). TRBV23-1 qualifies as an ORF whose function is uncertain. Trimming left V 10 bases short and J 1 base short, with 17 bases between. The CDR3 covers 14 residues. The CDR3 loop is CAIAGTEISYEQYF. The CDR3 DNA follows: TGCGCCATCGCCGGGACCGAGATTTCCTACGAGCAGTACTTC.

This clonotype was detected a few times. This rearrangement joins TRBV5-6 to TRBJ2-3; TRBD2 might be the D (5 bases). CDR1 is SGHDT and CDR2 is YYEEEE in the germline V gene. The CDR3 is 16 amino acids. Trimming took off 5 bases at V and 5 bases at J, with 21 bases between the two ends. The CDR3 DNA sequence: TGTGCCAGCAGTCTTAATCCGGGGTCCCCAAGAGATACGCAGTATTTT. Translation: CASSLNPGSPRDTQYF.

The CDR3 region has the DNA TGTGCCACCAGTGATAAAGACAGGGGCGAGTACAATGAGCAGTTCTTC. This codes for CATSDKDRGEYNEQFF. The chain employs TRBV24-1 and TRBJ2-1; 8 bases map to TRBD1. J lost 4 bases, V lost 3 bases, and 7 bases had no gene match. In germline, CDR1 is KGHDR, CDR2 SFDVKD. CDR3 size: 16 residues.

Turning to this clonotype: A much larger clonotype is one base distant, so this may be a read error. No conserved phenylalanine or tryptophan ends this CDR3, so it is likely a read error. The chain recombines TRBV7-6 with TRBJ1-1, with 7 bases fitting TRBD1. CDR3 length equals 15 residues. The V gene end was trimmed by 1 base and the J gene end by 1 base; junction bases not matched to a gene: 3. The V gene's germline CDR1 is SGHVS and CDR2 FNYEAQ. The CDR3 coding sequence is TGTGCCAGCAGCTTAGGAGGGGGCAGGAACACTGAAGCTTTCTCT. It specifies CASSLGGGRNTEAFS.

The chain has TRBV6-2 or TRBV6-3 and TRBJ2-5; D perhaps matches TRBD2 (6 bases). CDR1 is MNHEY and CDR2 is SVGEGT in the germline V gene. V lost 0 bases and J lost 5, with 13 bases in between. This CDR3 region has 15 residues. CDR3 DNA sequence: TGTGCCAGCAGTTACTCTCTCGGGGCGGGGGAGACCCAGTACTTC. Translating it yields CASSYSLGAGETQYF.

This clonotype was seen only a few times. This chain joins TRBV10-3 and TRBJ2-7; D gene unclear. Trimming removed 7 bases from V and 4 bases from J, with 11 bases in between. CDR3 length: 12 amino acids. CDR1 is ENHRY, CDR2 SYGVKD, per germline. The CDR3 spells CAITDREYEQYF. The DNA for the CDR3 is TGTGCCATCACGGATAGAGAGTACGAGCAGTACTTC.

The chain couples TRBV7-8 to TRBJ2-1; D perhaps matches TRBD2 (7 bases). V lost 5 bases and J lost 5, with 22 bases in between. The germline CDR1 and CDR2 sequences are SGHVS and FQNEAQ. The CDR3 totals 17 residues. In DNA, the CDR3 is TGTGCCAGCAGCCTGGGGCGGGGGAGGGGGATAGACAATGAGCAGTTCTTC. It translates to CASSLGRGRGIDNEQFF.

The chain employs TRBV19 and TRBJ1-5; D might be TRBD1 (5 bases). V was cut by 3 bases and J by 6 bases, with 15 bases left in between. This CDR3 has 15 residues. Germline CDR1 is LNHDA and CDR2 is SQIVND (reference sequence). The CDR3 is CASSITQGAGQPQHF. DNA of the CDR3: TGTGCCAGTAGTATTACCCAGGGAGCCGGTCAGCCCCAGCATTTT.

The chain uses TRBV12-3 or TRBV12-4 and TRBJ2-3; no definite D call. The CDR3 runs to 13 residues. The V gene lost 10 bases and the J gene lost 4 bases, with 15 bases spanning the gap. The CDR3 loop reads CANTYPPSDTQYF. The CDR3 DNA is TGTGCCAACACCTACCCTCCCTCAGATACGCAGTATTTT.

This clonotype was recorded many times. The chain couples TRBV7-2 to TRBJ2-1; 9 bases fit TRBD2. The CDR3 totals 15 residues. Trimming took 1 base from V and 10 from J; bases not matched to a gene: 8. Germline values: CDR1 SGHTA, CDR2 FQGNSA. CDR3 loop: CASSLVLAGRSEQFF. The CDR3 bases are TGTGCCAGCAGCTTAGTCCTAGCGGGACGGTCGGAGCAGTTCTTC.

This clonotype was seen a few times. This sequence joins TRBV7-2 and TRBJ1-2; 9 bases fit TRBD1. V was pared by 0 bases and J by 4 bases, with 9 bases of the junction left unmatched. CDR3 length: 17 residues. The germline gives CDR1 SGHTA, CDR2 FQGNSA. The CDR3: CASSLALRGQGIYGYTF. Written as DNA, the CDR3 is TGTGCCAGCAGCTTAGCGCTAAGGGGACAGGGTATCTATGGCTACACCTTC.

Ten or more counts support this clonotype. V usage is TRBV4-1 and J usage is TRBJ1-5; maybe TRBD1 (6 bases). This CDR3 has 18 residues. The V end was cut by 0 bases, the J end by 0 bases, with 15 bases between. Germline CDR1 is MGHRA and CDR2 is YSYEKL. Here the CDR3 DNA reads TGCGCCAGCAGCCAAGATGACGGGACATTTTATAGCAATCAGCCCCAGCATTTT. Translated: CASSQDDGTFYSNQPQHF.

The V gene is TRBV12-5, the J gene TRBJ2-4; no definite D call. V was shortened by 6 bases and J by 0 bases, with 12 bases between the two germline ends. Germline lookup yields CDR1 LGHNT and CDR2 FRNRAP. CDR3 length equals 15 residues. The chain's CDR3 is CASGLPTVAKNIQYF. As DNA, the CDR3 is TGTGCTAGTGGCCTACCGACTGTAGCCAAAAACATTCAGTACTTC.

CDR3 bases: TGTGCCAGCAGCCTTAGCGGGGGGACTTACAGTGAACAGTTCTTC. Its translation: CASSLSGGTYSEQFF. The chain couples TRBV3-1 to TRBJ2-1; TRBD2 matches 10 bases. Germline assignment: CDR1 LGHDT and CDR2 YNNKEL (reference sequence). This CDR3 spans 15 amino acids. The V gene end was trimmed by 4 bases and the J gene end by 13 bases; junction bases not matched to a gene: 13.

In this sample, this clonotype turned up a few times. The CDR3, as DNA: TGTGCCACCAGCAAAGTAGAGCAGTACGTC. Encoded protein: CATSKVEQYV. V usage is TRBV15 and J usage is TRBJ2-7, with D unresolved. The CDR3 is 10 residues long. CDR1 is LNHNV, CDR2 YYDKDF, per germline (reference sequence). V lost 4 bases to trimming and J lost 7 bases, with 5 bases between them.

This clonotype has a handful of counts. This chain joins TRBV6-1 and TRBJ2-1; TRBD1 is a possible D gene (6 bases). The germline V gene has CDR1 MNHNS and CDR2 SASEGT. The CDR3 spans 15 residues. V was cut by 0 bases and J by 4 bases, with 10 bases left in between. The CDR3 coding sequence is TGTGCCAGCAGTGAAGCCTCAGGGGAGTACAATGAGCAGTTCTTC. This encodes CASSEASGEYNEQFF.

This clonotype was observed a few times. The rearrangement uses TRBV24-1 and TRBJ2-3; 12 nucleotides align to TRBD2. The CDR3 is 17 residues long. After removal of 4 bases from V and 2 bases from J, the junction contained 6 bases not matched to a gene. CDR1 and CDR2 from the germline V gene are KGHDR and SFDVKD. The CDR3 DNA sequence: TGTGCCACCAGTGACCCTAGACTAGCGGGGGACACAGATACGCAGTATTTT. Translation gives CATSDPRLAGDTDTQYF.

A few counts support this clonotype. J is TRBJ1-3 and V is TRBV7-9; unclear D gene. Germline V lookup: CDR1 SEHNR, CDR2 FQNEAQ (reference sequence). The CDR3 is 15 residues long. V dropped 4 bases and J dropped 0 bases, with 10 bases sitting between them. The CDR3 protein is CASSSGMLSGNTIYF. The DNA for the CDR3 is TGTGCCAGCAGCTCCGGGATGCTCTCTGGAAACACCATATATTTT.

This clonotype has only a few counts. This sequence joins TRBV27 and TRBJ2-1; D tentatively fits TRBD1 or TRBD2 (7 bases each). The CDR3 spans 15 residues. Germline lookup yields CDR1 MNHEY and CDR2 SMNVEV (reference sequence). Trimming stripped 4 bases from V and 6 bases from J, with 16 bases between. CDR3: CASSWGGNRGNEQFF. Here the CDR3 DNA reads TGTGCCAGCAGTTGGGGGGGCAACAGGGGCAATGAGCAGTTCTTC.

This clonotype came up many times. The rearrangement links TRBV7-8 to TRBJ1-5, with D maybe TRBD1 (5 bases). The germline CDR1 and CDR2 sequences are SGHVS and FQNEAQ. The CDR3 sequence is 15 residues long. The V end was cut by 0 bases, the J end by 5 bases, with 11 bases between. The CDR3 DNA reads as TGTGCCAGCAGCTTAGCGCTGGGGCCAGATCAGCCCCAGCATTTT. Its protein product is CASSLALGPDQPQHF. The complete variable domain, with remaining parts taken from reference TRBV7-8 and TRBJ1-5, reads GAGVSQSPRYKVAKRGQDVALRCDPISGHVSLFWYQQALGQGPEFLTYFQNEAQLDKSGLPSDRFFAERPEGSVSTLKIQRTQQEDSAVYLCASSLALGPDQPQHFGDGTRLSIL.

The chain employs TRBV7-8 and TRBJ2-7; the D is unclear. The CDR3 is 15 amino acids. The ends were cut back, 1 base at V and 6 bases at J, with 16 bases in the middle. CDR1 and CDR2 (germline): SGHVS, FQNEAQ. The CDR3 here is CASSLGSVGAPEQYV. In nucleotides, the CDR3 is TGTGCCAGCAGCTTAGGGTCGGTTGGAGCTCCCGAGCAGTACGTC.

This clonotype has just a few counts. The chain couples TRBV7-8 to TRBJ1-1; D is ambiguous. Germline assignment: CDR1 SGHVS and CDR2 FQNEAQ. The CDR3 length is 18 residues. V dropped 2 bases and J dropped 0 bases, with 19 bases sitting between them. In DNA, the CDR3 is TGTGCCAGCAGCTTATCCCCGGTGAGGAGGCACATGAACACTGAAGCTTTCTTT. Translating it yields CASSLSPVRRHMNTEAFF.

V usage is TRBV7-4 and J usage is TRBJ2-7; D is perhaps TRBD1 (6 bases). CDR3 length: 14 amino acids. Germline V gives CDR1 SGHVT, CDR2 SQSDAQ. The CDR3 coding sequence is TGTGTCAACAGCACCGGACAGCCGACCTACGAGCAGTACGTC. It is translated as CVNSTGQPTYEQYV.

CDR3 sequence (DNA): TGTGCCAGCAGTGGGGTAGCGGGGGGGCGATTGGGAGAGACCCAGTACTTC. Protein sequence: CASSGVAGGRLGETQYF. The rearrangement uses TRBV2 and TRBJ2-5; 11 bases align to TRBD2. Germline CDR1 and CDR2: SNHLY and FYNNEI. Trimming cost V 4 bases and J 4 bases; bases outside gene matches: 11. The CDR3 is made up of 17 amino acids.

The J gene is TRBJ1-4, the V gene TRBV15; D is perhaps TRBD1 (6 bases). The V end lost 3 bases, the J end lost 8 bases, and 7 bases lay between the germline ends. The CDR3 length is 12 residues. CDR1 and CDR2 from the germline V gene are LNHNV and YYDKDF (reference sequence). The CDR3 region has the DNA TGTGCCACCAGCAGCAGGGGCGAAAAACTGTTTTTT. It encodes CATSSRGEKLFF.

This chain joins TRBV19 and TRBJ1-5, with TRBD1 matching 7 bases. Germline V gene data show CDR1 as LNHDA and CDR2 as SQIVND (reference sequence). The ends lost 4 bases at V and 6 bases at J; junction bases unmatched: 9. The CDR3 spans 15 residues. The CDR3, as DNA: TGTGCCAGTAGTACGGGACAGACTAAACGTCAGCCCCAGCATTTT. The encoded protein is CASSTGQTKRQPQHF.

The chain recombines TRBV7-9 with TRBJ1-1; D gene ambiguous. This CDR3 comprises 15 residues. Germline V gives CDR1 SEHNR, CDR2 FQNEAQ (reference sequence). V lost 2 bases and J lost 1, with 11 bases in between. Here the CDR3 DNA reads TGTGCCAGCAGCTTAAGTTCGGACTGGAACACTGAAGCTTTCTTT. This gives the protein CASSLSSDWNTEAFF.

Only a few counts were recorded for this clonotype. The chain joins TRBV7-6 to TRBJ1-2; a weak D match, TRBD1 (6 bases). The V gene's germline CDR1 is SGHVS and CDR2 FNYEAQ. The CDR3 has 14 amino acids. The V end lost 1 base, the J end lost 4 bases, and 10 bases lay between the germline ends. CDR3 DNA sequence: TGTGCCAGCAGCTTAGAAGCAGGGGTCTATGGCTACACCTTC. Translation gives CASSLEAGVYGYTF. Looking up the rest from reference TRBV7-6 and TRBJ1-2 gives the full variable domain: GAGVSQSPRYKVTKRGQDVALRCDPISGHVSLYWYRQALGQGPEFLTYFNYEAQQDKSGLPNDRFSAERPEGSISTLTIQRTEQRDSAMYRCASSLEAGVYGYTFGSGTRLTVV.

The chain carries TRBV6-1 and TRBJ2-7; TRBD2 matches 8 bases. The CDR3 is made up of 15 amino acids. V lost 5 bases and J lost 3; bases outside the gene matches: 9. Per the germline V gene, CDR1 is MNHNS and CDR2 is SASEGT. CDR3 sequence: CASSPGRGGGYEQYV. As DNA, the CDR3 is TGTGCCAGCAGTCCGGGCCGGGGGGGAGGCTACGAGCAGTACGTC.

The chain couples TRBV5-4 to TRBJ2-1, with a possible D match to TRBD1 (6 bases). With 4 bases removed from V and 0 bases from J, the gap between germline ends came to 14 bases. CDR1 is SGHNT, CDR2 YYREEE, per germline (reference sequence). The CDR3 has 16 residues. In DNA, the CDR3 is TGTGCCAGCAGCGCGTCATTAGGGGGCTCCTACAATGAGCAGTTCTTC. Protein sequence: CASSASLGGSYNEQFF.